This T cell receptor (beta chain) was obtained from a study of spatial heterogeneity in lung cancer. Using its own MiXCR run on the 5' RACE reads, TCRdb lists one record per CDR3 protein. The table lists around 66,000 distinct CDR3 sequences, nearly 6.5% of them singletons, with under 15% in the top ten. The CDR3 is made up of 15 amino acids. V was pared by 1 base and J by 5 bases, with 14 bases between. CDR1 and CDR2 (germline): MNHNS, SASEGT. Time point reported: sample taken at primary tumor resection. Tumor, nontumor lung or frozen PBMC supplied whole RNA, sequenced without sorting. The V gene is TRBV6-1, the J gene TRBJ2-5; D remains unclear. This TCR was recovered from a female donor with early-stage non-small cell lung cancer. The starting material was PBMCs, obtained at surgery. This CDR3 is CASSEVWSTRETQYF. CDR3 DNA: TGTGCCAGCAGTGAAGTTTGGTCTACAAGGGAGACCCAGTACTTC.